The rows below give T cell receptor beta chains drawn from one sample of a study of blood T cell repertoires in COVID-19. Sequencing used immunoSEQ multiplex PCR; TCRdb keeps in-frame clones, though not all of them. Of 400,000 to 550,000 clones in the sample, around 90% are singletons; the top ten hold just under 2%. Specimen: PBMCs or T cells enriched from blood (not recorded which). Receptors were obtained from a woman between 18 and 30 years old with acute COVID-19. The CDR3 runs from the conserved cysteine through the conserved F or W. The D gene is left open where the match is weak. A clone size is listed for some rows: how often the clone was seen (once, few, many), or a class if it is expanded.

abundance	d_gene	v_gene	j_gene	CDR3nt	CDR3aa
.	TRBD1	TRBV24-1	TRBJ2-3	TGTGCCACCAGTGATACCGGGACAGGGTCAGATACGCAGTATTTT	CATSDTGTGSDTQYF
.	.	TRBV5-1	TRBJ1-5	TGCGCCAGCAGCCTGACAGGAACCGAGCAGCCCCAGCATTTT	CASSLTGTEQPQHF
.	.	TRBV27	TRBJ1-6	TGTGCCAGTAGATATGGAGGTTCACCCCTCCACTTT	CASRYGGSPLHF
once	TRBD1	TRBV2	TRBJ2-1	TGTGCCAGCAGTGAAACTAAGGACAGGTGGGCGAATGAGCAGTTCTTC	CASSETKDRWANEQFF
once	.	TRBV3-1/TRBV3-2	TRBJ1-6	TGTGCCAGCAGCCAAGGGGGCTGGAATTCACCCCTCCACTTT	CASSQGGWNSPLHF
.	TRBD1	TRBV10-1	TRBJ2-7	TGCGCCAGCAGCCCCGGGACAGCCTACGAGCAGTACTTC	CASSPGTAYEQYF
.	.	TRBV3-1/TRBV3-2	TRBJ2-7	TGTGCCAGCAGCCAAGTCAGGGGCCACGAGCAGTACTTC	CASSQVRGHEQYF
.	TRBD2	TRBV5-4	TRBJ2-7	TGTGCCAGCCCTAGCGGGAGGCTCTACGAGCAGTACTTC	CASPSGRLYEQYF
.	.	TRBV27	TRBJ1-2	TGTGCCAGCAGTTTAACGAGTTCCTATGGCTACACCTTC	CASSLTSSYGYTF
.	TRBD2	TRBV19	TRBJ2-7	TGTGCCAGTAGTCCTATAAGCGGGGGGAGCTCCTACGAGCAGTACTTC	CASSPISGGSSYEQYF
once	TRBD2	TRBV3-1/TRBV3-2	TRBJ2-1	TGTGCCAGCAGCCAAGATATTAGCGGGGGCCCGCAGTTCTTC	CASSQDISGGPQFF
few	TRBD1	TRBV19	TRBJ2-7	TGTGCCAGTAGGCAGGGGGCCGGCGAGCAGTACTTC	CASRQGAGEQYF
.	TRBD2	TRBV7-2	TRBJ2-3	TGTGCCAGCAGCCCCGGCGGGAGGGATACGCAGTATTTT	CASSPGGRDTQYF
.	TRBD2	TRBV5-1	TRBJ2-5	TGCGCCAGCAGCCCCGGGACTAGCGGGAGCGGAGAGACCCAGTACTTC	CASSPGTSGSGETQYF
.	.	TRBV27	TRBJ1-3	TGTGCCAGCAGTTTCCACCGTCAAGTTAGTGACTCTGTAAACACCATATATTTT	CASSFHRQVSDSVNTIYF
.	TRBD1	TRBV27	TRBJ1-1	TGTGCCAGCAGTTCCCACAGGGGCACTGAAGCTTTCTTT	CASSSHRGTEAFF
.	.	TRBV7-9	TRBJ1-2	TGTGCCAGCAGCTTATTGTATTTACAGGGAGATGGCTACACCTTC	CASSLLYLQGDGYTF
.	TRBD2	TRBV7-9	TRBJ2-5	TGTGCCAGCAGTCGGAAACTAGCGGAAGAGACCCAGTACTTC	CASSRKLAEETQYF
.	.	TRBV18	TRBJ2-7	TGTGCCAGCTCACCGGGGGCCAGGGGCTCCTACGAGCAGTACTTC	CASSPGARGSYEQYF
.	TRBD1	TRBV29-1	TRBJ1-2	TGCAGCGTACGGCAGGGGGCTGGCTATGGCTACACCTTC	CSVRQGAGYGYTF
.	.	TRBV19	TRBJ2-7	TGTGCCAGTAGTTCCAAGTGGGGGGAGGAGCAGTACTTC	CASSSKWGEEQYF
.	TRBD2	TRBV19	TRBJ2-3	TGTGCCAGTAGTATAGTACCCGGGACTAGCGGGAGCAATACGCAGTATTTT	CASSIVPGTSGSNTQYF
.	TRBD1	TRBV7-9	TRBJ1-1	TGTGCCAGCAGCCCTACAGGGGTTTTATACGCTGAAGCTTTCTTT	CASSPTGVLYAEAFF
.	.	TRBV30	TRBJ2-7	TGTGCCTGGAGTACCAGCGGAGGGACGTACGAGCAGTACTTC	CAWSTSGGTYEQYF
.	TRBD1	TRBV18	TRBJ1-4	TGTGCCAGCTCAGCGGGACAGGGGAATGAAAAACTGTTTTTT	CASSAGQGNEKLFF
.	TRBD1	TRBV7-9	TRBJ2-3	TGTGCCAGCAGCTTAAAAGGGGACAGGGGCTACACAGATACGCAGTATTTT	CASSLKGDRGYTDTQYF
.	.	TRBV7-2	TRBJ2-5	TGTGCCAGCAGCTTAGGTGGCGGGCCCCAAGAGACCCAGTACTTC	CASSLGGGPQETQYF
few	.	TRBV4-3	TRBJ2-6	TGCGCCAGCAGCCCTCGGACCGGACTGACTTTCTCTGGGGCCAACGTCCTGACTTTC	CASSPRTGLTFSGANVLTF
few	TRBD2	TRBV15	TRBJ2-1	TGTGCCACCAGCAGAGCTTCGGCTAGCGGGACGTTCTACAATGAGCAGTTCTTC	CATSRASASGTFYNEQFF
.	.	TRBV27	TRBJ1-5	TGTGCCAGCAAAGGGAGAAGCAATCAGCCCCAGCATTTT	CASKGRSNQPQHF
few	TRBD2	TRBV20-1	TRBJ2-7	TGCAGTGCTAGTATCACAACTAGCGGGAGTAACGAGCAGTACTTC	CSASITTSGSNEQYF
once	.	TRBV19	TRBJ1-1	TGTGCCAGTAGTATCGATAGACTTGAATTGAACACTGAAGCTTTCTTT	CASSIDRLELNTEAFF
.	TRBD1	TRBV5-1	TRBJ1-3	TGCGCCAGCAGAAAAACAGGGGAGAAGGCGAACACCATATATTTT	CASRKTGEKANTIYF
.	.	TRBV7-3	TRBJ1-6	TGTGCCAGCAGCTTAACTCAGGGTTCACCCCTCCACTTT	CASSLTQGSPLHF
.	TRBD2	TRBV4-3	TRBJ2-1	TGCGCCAGCAGCCATCAGACTAGCGGGAGCCCATCCTTTTACTATGAGCAGTTCTTC	CASSHQTSGSPSFYYEQFF